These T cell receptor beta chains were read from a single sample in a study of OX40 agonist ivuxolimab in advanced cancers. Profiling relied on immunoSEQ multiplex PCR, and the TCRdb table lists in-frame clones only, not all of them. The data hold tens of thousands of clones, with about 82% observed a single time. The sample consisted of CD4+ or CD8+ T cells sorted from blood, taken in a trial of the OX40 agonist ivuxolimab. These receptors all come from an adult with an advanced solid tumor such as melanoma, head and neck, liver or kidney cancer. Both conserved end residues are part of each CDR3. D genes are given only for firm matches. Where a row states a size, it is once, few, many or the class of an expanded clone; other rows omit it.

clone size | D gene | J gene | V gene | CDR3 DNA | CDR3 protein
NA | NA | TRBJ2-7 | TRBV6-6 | TGTGCCAGCAGCCACGTGGTAGCGACCTCCTACGAGCAGTACTTC | CASSHVVATSYEQYF
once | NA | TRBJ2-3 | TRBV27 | TGTGCCAGCCGGGACTTACACACAGATACGCAGTATTTT | CASRDLHTDTQYF
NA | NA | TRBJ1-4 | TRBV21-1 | TGTGCCAGCAGCCCGGTTGAGGGTGAAAAACTGTTTTTT | CASSPVEGEKLFF
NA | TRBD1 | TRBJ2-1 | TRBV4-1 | TGCGCCAGCAGCCAAGGCAAGACAGGGGGAGGCTACAATGAGCAGTTCTTC | CASSQGKTGGGYNEQFF
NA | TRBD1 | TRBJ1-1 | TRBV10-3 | TGTGCCATCGGCGGACAGGTTAACACTGAAGCTTTCTTT | CAIGGQVNTEAFF
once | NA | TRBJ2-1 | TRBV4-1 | TGCGCCAGCAGCCAAAGGGGACATGAGCAGTTCTTC | CASSQRGHEQFF
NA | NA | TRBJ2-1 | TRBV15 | TGTGCCACCAGCAGAGAGATTGGCTGGGGGCAGTTCTTC | CATSREIGWGQFF
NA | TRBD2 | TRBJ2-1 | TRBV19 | TGTGCCAGTAGTATAGATGGACTAGCGGACAATGAGCAGTTCTTC | CASSIDGLADNEQFF
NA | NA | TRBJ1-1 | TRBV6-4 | TGTGCCAGCCGGAATAGGGCATCTGATGCAGTTGAAGCTTTCTTT | CASRNRASDAVEAFF
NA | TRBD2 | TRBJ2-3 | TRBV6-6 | TGTGCCAGCAGTAGGCTAGGCGGGGGGGCCGGAGATACGCAGTATTTT | CASSRLGGGAGDTQYF
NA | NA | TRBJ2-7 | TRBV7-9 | TGTGCCAGCAGCTTGGACCGGGGGCATTGGTACTTC | CASSLDRGHWYF
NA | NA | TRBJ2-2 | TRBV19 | TGTGCCAGTAGTCCATTACGGCGGGACACCGGGGAGCTGTTTTTT | CASSPLRRDTGELFF
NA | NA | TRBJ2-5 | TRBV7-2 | TGTGCCAGCAGCTTAGTAGGAGATGGGTTTGGAGAGACCCAGTACTTC | CASSLVGDGFGETQYF
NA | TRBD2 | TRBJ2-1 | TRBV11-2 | TGTGCCAGCAGCCCCACAAGCGGGAGAAACAATGAGCAGTTCTTC | CASSPTSGRNNEQFF
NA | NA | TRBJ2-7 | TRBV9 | TGTGCCAGCAGCGTAGAGGGCAGAACCTACGAGCAGTACTTC | CASSVEGRTYEQYF
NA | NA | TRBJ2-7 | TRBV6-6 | TGTGCCTGCCGTTCCCGGTTCGAGCAGTACTTC | CACRSRFEQYF
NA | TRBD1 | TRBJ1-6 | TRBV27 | TGTGCCAGCAGTGCCTACAGGGGGGGAGGATCACCCCTCCACTTT | CASSAYRGGGSPLHF
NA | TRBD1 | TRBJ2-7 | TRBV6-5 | TGTGCCAGCAGTTACTCGACAGGGGGGACTTCCTACGAGCAGTACTTC | CASSYSTGGTSYEQYF
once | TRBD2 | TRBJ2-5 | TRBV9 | TGTGCCAGCAGCGCTGGGGCTAGCGGGAGTAGGAAGACCCAGTACTTC | CASSAGASGSRKTQYF
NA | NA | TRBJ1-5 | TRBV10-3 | TGTGCCATCAGTGAGGCCAGTCATCAGCCCCAGCATTTT | CAISEASHQPQHF
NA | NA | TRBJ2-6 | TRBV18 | TGTGCCAGCTCAGGGAAATCCTCTGGGGCCAACGTCCTGACTTTC | CASSGKSSGANVLTF
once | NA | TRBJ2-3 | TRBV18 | TGTGCCAGCTCTCCCAATTTTTGGCAGGGCGCAGATACGCAGTATTTT | CASSPNFWQGADTQYF
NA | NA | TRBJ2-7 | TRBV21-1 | TGTGCCAGCAGCAAAGCCGCCGGGACAGTCTACGAGCAGTACTTC | CASSKAAGTVYEQYF
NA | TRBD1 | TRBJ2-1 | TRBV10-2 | TGCGCCAGCAGCGAAGGACAGGGATATTCCCCCGGCGGTGAGCAGTTCTTC | CASSEGQGYSPGGEQFF
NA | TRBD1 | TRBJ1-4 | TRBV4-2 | TGTGCCAGCAGCCCCGAAGACAGGGGCTACGCAACTAATGAAAAACTGTTTTTT | CASSPEDRGYATNEKLFF
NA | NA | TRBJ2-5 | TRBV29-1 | TGCAGCGTTGGAGGGTCCTCTTTAACCCAGCAGTACTTC | CSVGGSSLTQQYF
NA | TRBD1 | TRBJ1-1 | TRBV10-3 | TGTGCCATCAGTGAGCCTACAGGGGCGGACACTGAAGCTTTCTTT | CAISEPTGADTEAFF
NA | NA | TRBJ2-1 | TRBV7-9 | TGTGCCAGCAGCTTCAACAGGGACTACAATGAGCAGTTCTTC | CASSFNRDYNEQFF
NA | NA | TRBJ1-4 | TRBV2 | TGTGCCAGCAGTGAAGCAGCCGGGACCGTAAAACTGTTTTTT | CASSEAAGTVKLFF
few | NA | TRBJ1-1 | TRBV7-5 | TGTGCCAGAAGCTCGAGGGGGTACACTGAAGCTTTCTTT | CARSSRGYTEAFF
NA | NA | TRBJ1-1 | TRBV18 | TGTGCCAGCTCACCACAAAACACTGAAGCTTTCTTT | CASSPQNTEAFF
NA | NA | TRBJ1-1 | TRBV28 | TGTGCCAGCAGTTTAAACGGACTGAACACTGAAGCTTTCTTT | CASSLNGLNTEAFF
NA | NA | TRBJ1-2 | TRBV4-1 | TGCGCCAGCAGCATGGGGGCCGACCTTTATGGCTACACCTTT | CASSMGADLYGYTF
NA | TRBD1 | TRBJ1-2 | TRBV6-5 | TGTGCCAGCCTTACCGGGGAGGGACAGGGTGGCTACACCTTC | CASLTGEGQGGYTF
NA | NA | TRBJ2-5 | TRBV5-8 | TGTGCCAGCAGCCCGGCGATCATGGGCAGGGCCCAAGAGACCCAGTACTTC | CASSPAIMGRAQETQYF
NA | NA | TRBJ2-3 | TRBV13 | TGTGCCAGCAGCTTATTTGGCACAGATACGCAGTATTTT | CASSLFGTDTQYF
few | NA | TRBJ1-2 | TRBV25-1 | TGTGCCAGCAGTGAACAAGGTCTGGCTTATGGCTACACCTTC | CASSEQGLAYGYTF
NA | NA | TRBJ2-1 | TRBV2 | TGTGCCAGCAGTGAAGGACAGCTCTCCTACAATGAGCAGTTCTTC | CASSEGQLSYNEQFF
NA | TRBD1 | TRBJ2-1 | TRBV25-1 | TGTGCCAGCAGTGAAGTAAGACAGGGGGCAGGTGAGCAGTTCTTC | CASSEVRQGAGEQFF
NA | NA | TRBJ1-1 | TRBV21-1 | TGTGCCAGCCGGACGACTTGGCCGCAGAACACTGAAGCTTTCTTT | CASRTTWPQNTEAFF